This T cell receptor beta chain was profiled in a study of T cell repertoires in cytomegalovirus infection. Looking at the study overall: In public TCR beta signatures, there were indications of both CMV infection and matching HLA type. Overall study findings and caveats: Individuals carrying CMV plus the relevant HLA were identified by cumulative frequency of public TCR beta families. HLA-C-restricted CMV clonotypes gave the most frequent clonotype in two of eight donors.

There are a few counts of this clonotype. What it recognizes is unknown. Germline values: CDR1 KGHDR, CDR2 SFDVKD. Trimming stripped 1 base from V and 5 bases from J, with 6 bases between. The CDR3 loop spans 13 amino acids. MiXCR, applied by TCRdb to the reads, yields one record per CDR3 protein. The top ten clones hold approximately 10% of a sample with 480,000 or so distinct CDR3 sequences, approximately 11% of them seen once. Sequenced material: PBMCs. The sequence derives from a human donor in good health (CMV status not recorded). Some clones in this sample may be carry-over from other donors' samples. J is TRBJ2-3 and V is TRBV24-1; D is ambiguous. CDR3 sequence: CATSDLPLDTQYF. In nucleotides, the CDR3 is TGTGCCACCAGTGATTTACCCTTAGATACGCAGTATTTT.